Listed here are 30 T cell receptor beta chains from one sample, sequenced in a study of blood T cells in healthy people across ages. A second PCR, run for roughly 7 to 12 cycles, used a sample-barcoded 5' primer plus a J-beta primer mix. TCRdb itself ran the 5' RACE reads through MiXCR, one entry per CDR3 protein. The profile shows approximately 730,000 distinct CDR3 sequences, around half of them singletons. Sequencing was done on a sample of blood. These receptors all stem from a man of 80 years or more in good health.

With regard to this clonotype: One end of the junction varies from germline; a read error may be responsible. The chain combines TRBV3-1 with TRBJ1-2, with TRBD1 identical over 7 bases. Germline V gene lookup returns CDR1 LGHDT and CDR2 YNNKEL (reference sequence). The CDR3 consists of 15 residues. CDR3 protein: CASRPTGALGYGHTF. The DNA for the CDR3 is TGTGCCAGTAGGCCCACAGGGGCCTTGGGCTATGGCCACACCTTC.

Note on this clonotype: At one end, the junction sequence differs from germline, possibly due to a read error. The V gene is TRBV5-1, the J gene TRBJ1-4, with D uncertain. This CDR3 contains 15 residues. Germline V gives CDR1 SGHRS, CDR2 YFSETQ. CDR3 sequence: CASSPTGPPGEKPFF. The CDR3 nucleotides read TGCGCCAGCAGCCCGACCGGGCCCCCGGGTGAAAAACCGTTTTTT.

The rearrangement uses TRBV29-1 and TRBJ1-4, with TRBD1 as a possible D gene (5 bases). The CDR3 extends over 13 amino acids. Trimming removed 4 bases from V and 3 bases from J, with 9 bases in between. Germline CDR1 and CDR2: SQVTM and ANQGSEA. The CDR3, as DNA: TGCAGCGTTGCTTCGACAGCTAATGAAAAACTGTTTTTT. Amino acids: CSVASTANEKLFF.

The chain employs TRBV11-3 and TRBJ2-4, with 8 bases that match TRBD2. The J call may be faulty, since TRBJ2-7 better matches the DNA end. This CDR3 has 17 residues. Germline V gene data show CDR1 as SGHNT and CDR2 as YENEEA. CDR3 in DNA: TGTGCCAGCAGCTTAGGTGCCTCTTGCGGGAGGATCTACGAGCAGTACTTC. This sequence encodes CASSLGASCGRIYEQYF.

A note on this clonotype: One junction end disagrees with the germline gene, perhaps due to a read error. The chain carries TRBV27 and TRBJ2-5; 7 bases fit TRBD1. The last part of the DNA fits TRBJ2-7 better; the J call may be wrong. The CDR3 is made up of 16 amino acids. Germline V CDR1 and CDR2: MNHEY, SMNVEV (reference sequence). The CDR3 loop is CASSRRPGQTYYEQYF. In DNA, the CDR3 is TGTGCAAGCAGTCGCCGACCGGGACAGACTTACTACGAGCAGTACTTC.

This clonotype was recorded a few times. The CDR3 protein is CAISESRGGSYEQYF. Here the CDR3 DNA reads TGTGCCATCAGTGAGTCCCGGGGTGGGTCCTACGAGCAGTACTTC. The gene calls are TRBV10-3 and TRBJ2-7; possible D gene TRBD2, 5 bases. CDR3 length: 15 amino acids. From germline, CDR1 is ENHRY and CDR2 SYGVKD. V lost 0 bases and J lost 1, with 10 bases in between.

The rearrangement uses TRBV7-9 and TRBJ2-3; the match to TRBD2 covers 13 bases. Germline CDR1 and CDR2: SEHNR and FQNEAQ (reference sequence). The length of the CDR3 is 19 residues. Unmatched junction bases numbered 27, after V lost 7 bases and J lost 14 bases. The CDR3 protein is CASNPRRLMTSGRSRYAYF. In DNA, the CDR3 is TGTGCCAGCAACCCCCGACGACTCATGACTAGCGGGAGGTCCAGATACGCGTATTTT.

The chain couples TRBV6-5 to TRBJ2-5; 10 bases are shared with TRBD1. The J call could be wrong; TRBJ2-7 is a better fit for the DNA end. This CDR3 contains 15 residues. Germline assignment: CDR1 MNHEY and CDR2 SVGAGI. The CDR3 spells CASSRGTGDTYEQYF. The DNA of the CDR3 is TGTGCCAGCAGCCGTGGGACAGGGGATACCTACGAGCAGTACTTC.

The CDR3 nucleotides are TGCAGTGCTAGAGATGGTAGGGGCGGAGATACGCAGTATTTT. As protein: CSARDGRGGDTQYF. The V call is TRBV20-1, the J call TRBJ2-3; D might be TRBD1 (5 bases). The CDR3 is 14 residues long. V was shortened by 0 bases and J by 5 bases, with 12 bases between the two germline ends. Per germline, CDR1 DFQATT and CDR2 SNEGSKA (reference sequence).

This clonotype was detected a few times. The chain employs TRBV29-1 and TRBJ1-4; 8 nucleotides align to TRBD1. Germline V gene lookup returns CDR1 SQVTM and CDR2 ANQGSEA. After removal of 6 bases from V and 12 bases from J, the junction contained 9 bases not matched to a gene. This CDR3 region has 12 residues. CDR3 region: CSVGQGPGELFF. The DNA of the CDR3 is TGCAGCGTCGGACAGGGACCTGGCGAACTGTTTTTT.

This chain connects TRBV29-1 to TRBJ2-7, with D possibly being TRBD2 (6 bases). Trimming pared 7 bases from V and 1 base from J, leaving 11 bases between. This CDR3 spans 12 amino acids. CDR1 is SQVTM, CDR2 ANQGSEA, per germline. The CDR3 loop is CSAGGQSYEQYF. The CDR3 DNA sequence: TGCAGCGCCGGAGGGCAGTCCTACGAGCAGTACTTC.

The V gene is TRBV5-1, the J gene TRBJ2-5; D is possibly TRBD1 (5 bases). Germline CDR1 SGHRS, CDR2 YFSETQ. Trimming removed 5 bases from V and 5 bases from J, with 19 bases in between. The CDR3 is made up of 15 amino acids. The CDR3 region is CASSIDSPIRETQYF. The CDR3 nucleotides are TGCGCCAGCAGTATCGACAGCCCTATCCGGGAGACCCAGTACTTC.

This rearrangement joins TRBV12-3 or TRBV12-4 to TRBJ2-5; D possibly corresponds to TRBD1 (6 bases). The CDR3 totals 15 residues. V lost 6 bases and J 11 bases, leaving 25 bases between the germline ends. CDR3 residues: CASSPLGARYNEQYF. The CDR3 DNA reads TGTGCCAGCAGCCCCTTGGGGGCCCGTTACAATGAGCAGTACTTC.

The gene calls are TRBV6-1 and TRBJ1-1, with D unclear. The CDR3 is 11 residues long. Trimming took 8 bases from V and 1 from J, leaving 5 bases between them. Germline loops: CDR1 MNHNS, CDR2 SASEGT. This chain's CDR3 is CASGPNTEAFF. Here the CDR3 DNA reads TGTGCCAGCGGACCGAACACTGAAGCTTTCTTT.

The genes are TRBV27 and TRBJ2-6; D remains unclear. Germline V gene data show CDR1 as MNHEY and CDR2 as SMNVEV (reference sequence). This CDR3 contains 16 residues. V was trimmed by 2 bases and J by 0 bases, leaving 8 bases between them. The CDR3 region is CASSLKGFSGANVLTF. Written as DNA, the CDR3 is TGTGCCAGCAGTTTAAAGGGATTCTCTGGGGCCAACGTCCTGACTTTC.

This clonotype turned up a few times. J is TRBJ1-2 and V is TRBV29-1, with 9 bases lining up with TRBD1. This CDR3 spans 12 amino acids. V lost 6 bases, J lost 6 bases, and 5 bases stayed unmatched. The germline V gene encodes CDR1 SQVTM and CDR2 ANQGSEA. As DNA, the CDR3 is TGCAGCGTCGCCGGACAGGGGAATGGCTACACCTTC. Translated, it gives CSVAGQGNGYTF.

The rearrangement joins TRBV7-3 to TRBJ2-6; TRBD1 matches at 10 bases. Germline lookup yields CDR1 SGHTA and CDR2 FQGTGA. Trimming removed 5 bases from V and 0 bases from J; junction bases left unmatched: 10. CDR3 size: 19 residues. CDR3 protein: CASSLPTGGTRSGANVLTF. Written as DNA, the CDR3 is TGTGCCAGCAGCCTCCCGACAGGGGGCACACGCTCTGGGGCCAACGTCCTGACTTTC.

This clonotype has just a few counts. This chain uses TRBV7-9 with TRBJ2-5; D is unclear. Judging by the DNA end, TRBJ2-7 fits better; the J call may be wrong. Germline V gene data show CDR1 as SEHNR and CDR2 as FQNEAQ (reference sequence). The CDR3 loop spans 13 amino acids. The CDR3 DNA follows: TGTGCCAGCAGCTTTACGGACTCCTACGAGCAGTACTTC. As protein: CASSFTDSYEQYF.

Only a few counts were recorded for this clonotype. This chain connects TRBV27 to TRBJ2-1; possible D gene TRBD2, 7 bases. V shed 7 bases and J shed 6 bases, with 19 bases lying between them. CDR3 size: 15 residues. CDR1 and CDR2 from the germline V gene are MNHEY and SMNVEV (reference sequence). The CDR3 region is CASTPRGGSFNEQFF. The CDR3 region has the DNA TGTGCCAGCACCCCCAGGGGCGGGAGTTTCAATGAGCAGTTCTTC.

The chain has TRBV20-1 and TRBJ2-5, with 13 bases fitting TRBD2. Gene TRBJ2-7 matches the end of the DNA better, so the J call may be wrong. This CDR3 spans 16 amino acids. Per germline, CDR1 DFQATT and CDR2 SNEGSKA (reference sequence). The CDR3 coding sequence is TGCAGTGCTAGTGGACTAGCGGGAGTGGGTGGCTACGAGCAGTACTTC. Protein: CSASGLAGVGGYEQYF.

V is TRBV20-1 and J is TRBJ2-1; weak D call: TRBD1 (6 bases). V was clipped by 6 bases and J by 9 bases, with 15 bases between them. Germline V CDR1 and CDR2: DFQATT, SNEGSKA (reference sequence). The CDR3 is made up of 12 amino acids. The CDR3 here is CSAQNRGFEQFF. In nucleotides, the CDR3 is TGCAGTGCCCAAAATAGGGGGTTTGAGCAGTTCTTC.

The chain links TRBV15 to TRBJ1-2; 9 nucleotides align to TRBD1. The CDR3 covers 14 residues. Trimming removed 5 bases from V and 3 bases from J; junction bases left unmatched: 4. Germline CDR1 is LNHNV and CDR2 is YYDKDF (reference sequence). CDR3 amino acids: CATSSRDRDYGYTF. Written as DNA, the CDR3 is TGTGCCACCAGCTCCCGGGACAGGGACTATGGCTACACCTTC.

The chain employs TRBV20-1 and TRBJ2-5; tentative D call: TRBD2 (5 bases). TRBJ2-7 explains the end of the DNA better; the J call may be wrong. Germline assignment: CDR1 DFQATT and CDR2 SNEGSKA (reference sequence). This CDR3 has 11 residues. CDR3 in amino acids: CSAWTPSEQYF. The CDR3 region has the DNA TGCAGTGCTTGGACTCCATCCGAGCAGTACTTC.

This clonotype was counted between two and nine times. This chain uses TRBV2 with TRBJ2-7; D could derive from TRBD1 or TRBD2 (6 bases each). This CDR3 has 12 amino acids. The V and J ends lost 9 bases and 4 bases respectively, with 13 bases between them. Germline V CDR1 and CDR2: SNHLY, FYNNEI. The CDR3 loop is CARGGPGYEQYF. The CDR3 DNA reads TGTGCCAGAGGGGGGCCAGGGTACGAGCAGTACTTC.

The chain has TRBV6-1 and TRBJ2-7, with 8 bases lining up with TRBD1. V lost 3 bases, J lost 3 bases, and 10 bases stayed unmatched. The CDR3 length is 16 residues. Germline values: CDR1 MNHNS, CDR2 SASEGT. CDR3 in DNA: TGTGCCAGCAGTGAGGCTCTCCGGACAGGGCACTACGAGCAGTACTTC. This codes for CASSEALRTGHYEQYF.

V and J are TRBV9 and TRBJ2-7, with a tentative D call TRBD2 (6 bases). CDR1 is SGDLS and CDR2 is YYNGEE in the germline V gene. The CDR3 spans 14 residues. With 3 bases removed from V and 1 base from J, the gap between germline ends came to 11 bases. CDR3 residues: CASSATTSSYEQYF. The DNA for the CDR3 is TGTGCCAGCAGCGCTACGACTAGTTCCTACGAGCAGTACTTC. Drawing the rest from reference TRBV9 and TRBJ2-7, the complete variable domain is DSGVTQTPKHLITATGQRVTLRCSPRSGDLSVYWYQQSLDQGLQFLIQYYNGEERAKGNILERFSAQQFPDLHSELNLSSLELGDSALYFCASSATTSSYEQYFGPGTRLTVT.

The chain uses TRBV5-5 and TRBJ2-2; D is uncertain. V was trimmed by 0 bases and J by 2 bases, leaving 11 bases between them. The CDR3 runs 16 residues. The germline CDR1 and CDR2 sequences are SGHKS and YYEKEE (reference sequence). CDR3 sequence reads: CASSLVPAYNTGELFF. In nucleotides, the CDR3 is TGTGCCAGCAGCTTGGTTCCAGCGTATAACACCGGGGAGCTGTTTTTT.

The genes are TRBV4-2 and TRBJ2-5, with a tentative D call TRBD2 (5 bases). Germline loops: CDR1 LGHNA, CDR2 YNFKEQ. CDR3 length: 19 residues. V dropped 4 bases and J dropped 1 base, with 25 bases sitting between them. The CDR3: CASSPGSLRGVGSQETQYF. The CDR3 coding sequence is TGTGCCAGCAGCCCGGGAAGTCTTCGAGGTGTGGGATCCCAAGAGACCCAGTACTTC.

V gene TRBV6-1 combines with J gene TRBJ2-1; possible D gene TRBD1, 6 bases. With 0 bases removed from V and 8 bases from J, the gap between germline ends came to 11 bases. CDR1 is MNHNS and CDR2 is SASEGT in the germline V gene. The CDR3 runs 14 residues. The CDR3 nucleotides are TGTGCCAGCAGTGAAGCAGGCAGGGGTGATGAGCAGTTCTTC. Amino acid sequence: CASSEAGRGDEQFF.

The chain recombines TRBV20-1 with TRBJ2-3; D gene ambiguous. The CDR3 length is 13 residues. Germline V CDR1 and CDR2: DFQATT, SNEGSKA (reference sequence). Deletions cut 5 bases from V and 2 bases from J, with 11 bases between. CDR3 amino acids: CSAAPVTTDTQYF. Here the CDR3 DNA reads TGCAGTGCTGCCCCAGTAACCACAGATACGCAGTATTTT.